This T cell receptor (beta chain) originates from a study of monozygotic twins with inflammatory bowel disease (dated by TCRdb to the late 2010s). Turning to the overall study: In total, 28 monozygotic twin pairs made up the full study: 19 Danish pairs, all IBD-discordant, plus nine German pairs, of which four were IBD-concordant and five were IBD-discordant. The search for disease-associated traits relied mainly on comparing, within discordant pairs, IBD patients with their genetically identical healthy co-twins. Each individual had, on average, about 151 000 unique TCRalpha sequences and 181 000 unique TCRbeta sequences available for analysis.

General conclusions and limits of the study: The analysis was unable to tell different T cell subtypes apart. No single strong signal or clonotype linked to IBD turned up in the results, so the idea that one exists was not supported. IBD patients had lower TCRbeta repertoire diversity, measured by the inverse Simpson index, than their healthy co-twins. Compared with healthy twins, IBD patients had fewer clonotypes in common with other individuals, a difference most pronounced in patients showing signs of disease activity. Repertoire similarity did not differ between concordant and discordant twins, which could be due to limited statistical power. Background noise and inter-individual variability may have been introduced into the repertoires by the differing immunosuppressive treatments among patients.

Regarding this clonotype: This clone's antigen is unknown.

From a lookup of the germline V gene, CDR1 and CDR2 are SGHRS and YFSETQ. Including the terminal cysteine and phenylalanine, the CDR3 comprises 18 residues. DNA for this receptor is not on file. From each donor, a roughly 2.5 ml peripheral blood sample was collected into PAXgene tubes and stored at -80 degrees C. Without any T cell sorting, total RNA was extracted from whole blood using the PAXgene blood miRNA kit on an automated QIAcube. Peripheral blood from monozygotic twin pairs concordant or discordant for inflammatory bowel disease was subjected to deep TCRalpha and TCRbeta repertoire profiling with unique molecular barcoding. Smoking habits were recorded for all twin pairs, and individuals were classified as current, former or never smokers. The protocol used for the library was 5' RACE. The input for every TCR library was roughly 3,200 ng of total RNA. cDNA was synthesized with SMARTScribe reverse transcriptase in eight separate reactions per sample. During cDNA synthesis, template switching was used to introduce unique molecular identifiers that contained a 6-nucleotide sample barcode. TCRalpha and TCRbeta cDNA was amplified in two nested PCRs of about 17 and 10 cycles, and bead purification was carried out after each PCR. Before amplification, the cDNA was both treated with uracil DNA-glycosylase and purified with the QIAquick PCR purification kit. The second PCR was the step at which Illumina TruSeq-compatible adapters and sample-specific barcodes were added. Library quality and concentration were assessed using TapeStation and Qubit, and roughly 5.5 ng of each library was pooled. Sequencing of pooled libraries was carried out on an Illumina HiSeq2500 single-index Rapid Run using 2 x 100 bp reads and custom sequencing primers. The paper's data handling went like this. MiGEC version 1.2.6 was used for UMI-based consensus assembly, which corrected PCR and sequencing errors. MiXCR version 2.1.1 was used to carry out V(D)J alignment, clonotype assembly and CDR3 extraction. Normalisation of gene usage, clonotype sharing and MAIT/NKT TCR abundance was achieved by analysing the top 1000, 10 000 and 20 000 clonotypes per sample. Diversity was computed as the inverse Simpson index with the vegan R package after downsampling to 27 000 UMIs. Paired Mann-Whitney U tests were applied to discordant twin pairs, with Benjamini-Hochberg correction for multiple testing. TCRdb reprocessed the public reads and reports one entry per CDR3 protein sequence, without DNA. TCRdb, not the authors, supplied the V and J calls. In this sample's table one finds some 440,000 distinct CDR3 sequences. The ten largest account for 2.4% of the sample.

The sequenced sample consisted of blood. This TCR was sampled from a human donor with ulcerative colitis or Crohn's disease, or a healthy co-twin of an affected twin (not recorded which). The rearrangement combines TRBV5-1 with TRBJ2-2; TCRdb indicates TRBD2, and absent DNA this call remains unverified. CDR3 reads: CASSWEGLAATNTGELFF.